Following are 10 T cell receptor beta chains from one sample sequenced in a study of early T cells in non-severe SARS-CoV-2 infection. From the 5' RACE reads, TCRdb called clonotypes with MiXCR, one entry per CDR3 protein. Among 60,000 to 90,000 distinct CDR3 sequences, 8.5% to 10% were seen once, and the ten largest hold approximately 4.9%. The sequencing input was whole blood. All receptors come from an adult who was a healthcare worker with PCR-confirmed SARS-CoV-2 infection or an uninfected control (not recorded which).

This chain joins TRBV20-1 and TRBJ1-1; 9 bases map to TRBD1. CDR1 DFQATT and CDR2 SNEGSKA come from the germline V gene (reference sequence). The V gene end was trimmed by 2 bases and the J gene end by 1 base; junction bases not matched to a gene: 2. The CDR3 sequence is 14 residues long. CDR3: CSARTGGSNTEAFF. CDR3 nucleotides: TGCAGTGCTAGAACAGGGGGCTCGAACACTGAAGCTTTCTTT.

This clonotype has at least ten counts. J is TRBJ2-7 and V is TRBV10-3; a weak D match, TRBD2 (5 bases). The germline V gene encodes CDR1 ENHRY and CDR2 SYGVKD. CDR3 length equals 11 residues. V lost 5 bases to trimming and J lost 9 bases, with 11 bases between them. The CDR3 region has the DNA TGTGCCATCAGTACGGGGATTCCGCAGTACTTC. Translating gives CAISTGIPQYF.

The chain joins TRBV7-8 to TRBJ1-1, with D maybe TRBD1 (5 bases). From germline, CDR1 is SGHVS and CDR2 FQNEAQ. This CDR3 region has 14 residues. Trimming shortened V by 1 base and J by 3 bases, and 9 bases separated the two germline ends. CDR3: CASSLGFRDTEAFF. The CDR3 nucleotides read TGTGCCAGCAGCTTAGGGTTCAGGGACACTGAAGCTTTCTTT.

A word on this clonotype: This clone may be a read error of a much larger clone one base away. The rearrangement links TRBV7-3 to TRBJ1-1; TRBD1 is a possible D gene (5 bases). Germline V gives CDR1 SGHTA, CDR2 FQGTGA. The V end was cut by 5 bases, the J end by 8 bases, with 21 bases between. The CDR3 extends over 15 amino acids. The CDR3 nucleotides are TGTGCCAGCAGCCGTATATTTTCGCCGGCAGGGGAAGCTTTCTTT. It encodes CASSRIFSPAGEAFF.

This clonotype showed up many times. The CDR3 loop is CASSEGQGAYNEQFF. The CDR3 region has the DNA TGTGCCAGCAGTGAAGGCCAGGGGGCGTACAATGAGCAGTTCTTC. This chain uses TRBV2 with TRBJ2-1, with 8 positions matching TRBD1. The V gene's germline CDR1 is SNHLY and CDR2 FYNNEI. The CDR3 has 15 residues. V was clipped by 1 base and J by 4 bases; unmatched bases: 3.

The chain is built from TRBV7-2 and TRBJ2-1; 8 bases are a match to TRBD1. The CDR3 contains 15 residues. V shed 8 bases, J shed 8 bases, and the junction held 14 bases outside the gene matches. Germline-derived CDR1 and CDR2 are SGHTA and FQGNSA. The DNA of the CDR3 is TGTGCCAGCGACCCCAGGGGGCGGAATAGCTATGAGCAGTTCTTC. Amino acid sequence: CASDPRGRNSYEQFF.

This clonotype was detected ten times or more. The chain carries TRBV2 and TRBJ2-5; D perhaps matches TRBD1 (5 bases). The V end lost 6 bases, the J end lost 10 bases, and 12 bases lay between the germline ends. Germline assignment: CDR1 SNHLY and CDR2 FYNNEI. The CDR3 is 11 amino acids. Here the CDR3 reads CASSETVNQYF. In DNA, the CDR3 is TGTGCCAGCAGCGAGACAGTTAACCAGTACTTC.

At least ten counts were recorded for this clonotype. This chain links TRBV27 with TRBJ2-1; D assignment may be TRBD1 or TRBD2 (5 bases each). Trimming stripped 6 bases from V and 7 bases from J, with 19 bases between. The CDR3 is made up of 15 amino acids. Germline V lookup: CDR1 MNHEY, CDR2 SMNVEV (reference sequence). CDR3 nucleotide sequence: TGTGCCAGCAGGGCCGGGACCCCGCCCCCAAATGAGCAGTTCTTC. Protein sequence: CASRAGTPPPNEQFF.

This clonotype was found many times. V is TRBV10-2 and J is TRBJ2-6; no firm D call. In germline, CDR1 is WSHSY, CDR2 SAAADI. The CDR3 is 12 amino acids. In DNA form, the CDR3 reads TGCGGTGTACTGGCTGGGGCCAACGTCCTGACTTTC. Residues: CGVLAGANVLTF.

This clonotype was counted many times. This chain connects TRBV28 to TRBJ1-5; 9 bases align to TRBD1. V shed 10 bases, J shed 5 bases, and the junction held 12 bases outside the gene matches. This CDR3 contains 15 residues. Germline CDR1 reads MDHEN; CDR2 reads SYDVKM. CDR3 DNA: TGTGCCACCCACAGGGGGCTACGGATACATCAGCCCCAGCATTTT. This sequence encodes CATHRGLRIHQPQHF.